These T cell receptor beta chains were read from a single sample in a study of monozygotic twins with inflammatory bowel disease. TCRdb reprocessed the 5' RACE reads, keeping one entry per CDR3 protein, no DNA. This table holds some 160,000 distinct CDR3 sequences. Sequencing was performed on blood. These receptors were obtained from a human donor with ulcerative colitis or Crohn's disease, or a healthy co-twin of an affected twin (not recorded which). The CDR3 runs from the conserved cysteine through the conserved F or W. The order of the fields is V gene, CDR3 length, J gene, CDR3 protein.

v_gene: TRBV20-1; len: 15; j_gene: TRBJ2-2; CDR3aa: CSARSGGRDTGELFF
v_gene: TRBV7-9; len: 13; j_gene: TRBJ1-1; CDR3aa: CASNGGRNTEAFF
v_gene: TRBV12-3/TRBV12-4; len: 14; j_gene: TRBJ2-1; CDR3aa: CASTPGGSYNEQFF
v_gene: TRBV7-2; len: 14; j_gene: TRBJ2-3; CDR3aa: CASSSYGITDTQYF
v_gene: TRBV20-1; len: 16; j_gene: TRBJ2-3; CDR3aa: CSARDFSGDQMDTQYF
v_gene: TRBV5-1; len: 15; j_gene: TRBJ2-1; CDR3aa: CASSHRSWYLNEQFF
v_gene: TRBV5-1; len: 14; j_gene: TRBJ1-3; CDR3aa: CASSLDRGANTIYF
v_gene: TRBV19; len: 14; j_gene: TRBJ2-7; CDR3aa: CASSMLAETYEQYF
v_gene: TRBV6-5; len: 15; j_gene: TRBJ1-2; CDR3aa: CASSLGQGTTLLIVF
v_gene: TRBV6-6; len: 13; j_gene: TRBJ2-2; CDR3aa: CASRDPNTGELFF
v_gene: TRBV18; len: 15; j_gene: TRBJ2-7; CDR3aa: CASSSLRTGSDEQYF